These 24 T cell receptor beta chains share one sample of origin, sequenced in a study of OX40 agonist ivuxolimab in advanced cancers. The assay was immunoSEQ multiplex PCR, and TCRdb's table has in-frame clones only and misses some. The data contain around 100,000 clones, approximately 89% of them singletons. Source: CD4+ or CD8+ T cells sorted from blood, taken in a trial of the OX40 agonist ivuxolimab. The receptors derive from an adult with an advanced solid tumor such as melanoma, head and neck, liver or kidney cancer.

The chain employs TRBV10-3 and TRBJ2-7, with D unresolved. V was pared by 2 bases and J by 1 base, with 15 bases between. This CDR3 contains 16 residues. The germline V gene encodes CDR1 ENHRY and CDR2 SYGVKD. DNA for the CDR3: TGTGCCATCAGTGAGAATTTACTGGGGTCGTCCTACGAGCAGTACTTC. Translation gives CAISENLLGSSYEQYF.

The chain has TRBV11-2 and TRBJ2-7; a possible D gene is TRBD2 (5 bases). V was clipped by 5 bases and J by 4 bases, with 15 bases between them. Looked up from germline, CDR1 is SGHAT and CDR2 is FQNNGV. CDR3 length: 14 residues. The CDR3 reads CASSQRRGRYEQYF. The CDR3 DNA reads TGTGCCAGCAGCCAACGCCGGGGTCGGTACGAGCAGTACTTC.

The chain joins TRBV5-4 to TRBJ2-5; TRBD2 matches at 7 bases. Looked up from germline, CDR1 is SGHNT and CDR2 is YYREEE (reference sequence). The CDR3 is 13 amino acids. The V and J ends lost 2 bases and 5 bases, in that order; junction bases with no gene match: 3. The CDR3 DNA reads TGTGCCAGCAGCTTATACGGGAGGGAGACCCAGTACTTC. It translates to CASSLYGRETQYF.

The rearrangement links TRBV2 to TRBJ2-2; 8 positions match TRBD2. Germline V CDR1 and CDR2: SNHLY, FYNNEI. The length of the CDR3 is 14 residues. V dropped 6 bases and J dropped 1; count of bases not matched to a gene: 1. The CDR3 reads CASRAGGNTGELFF. In DNA, the CDR3 is TGTGCCAGCAGGGCGGGAGGGAACACCGGGGAGCTGTTTTTT. The entire variable domain, with the rest obtained from reference TRBV2 and TRBJ2-2, is as follows: EPEVTQTPSHQVTQMGQEVILRCVPISNHLYFYWYRQILGQKVEFLVSFYNNEISEKSEIFDDQFSVERPDGSNFTLKIRSTKLEDSAMYFCASRAGGNTGELFFGEGSRLTVL.

As DNA, the CDR3 is TGTGCCAGCAGTTTAAGAGGACTAGCGGGAGGGCCCCTATCCTACGAGCAGTACTTC. It encodes CASSLRGLAGGPLSYEQYF. The chain uses TRBV27 and TRBJ2-7; 15 positions agree with TRBD2. The CDR3 loop spans 19 amino acids. V gave up 2 bases and J gave up 1 base; unmatched junction bases: 9. Germline V lookup: CDR1 MNHEY, CDR2 SMNVEV (reference sequence).

This chain connects TRBV19 to TRBJ2-1; no reliable D call. The V and J ends lost 1 base and 2 bases respectively, with 12 bases between them. CDR1 and CDR2 (germline): LNHDA, SQIVND (reference sequence). The CDR3 runs to 16 residues. The CDR3 is CASSIVHGAPYNEQFF. Written as DNA, the CDR3 is TGTGCCAGTAGTATAGTTCACGGTGCCCCCTACAATGAGCAGTTCTTC.

The chain is built from TRBV18 and TRBJ2-1, with D perhaps TRBD1 (6 bases). Looked up from germline, CDR1 is KGHSH and CDR2 is LQKENI. The CDR3 totals 16 residues. V dropped 3 bases and J dropped 4 bases, with 16 bases sitting between them. Written as DNA, the CDR3 is TGTGCCAGCTCACCTCTGGGGGCGGGCTTATACAATGAGCAGTTCTTC. This codes for CASSPLGAGLYNEQFF.

The gene calls are TRBV7-9 and TRBJ2-7, with TRBD2 matching 7 bases. Germline values: CDR1 SEHNR, CDR2 FQNEAQ (reference sequence). Trimming at V came to 7 bases and at J to 5 bases, leaving 14 bases not matched to a gene. This CDR3 has 15 residues. CDR3 DNA: TGTGCCAGCATCAAATCGGCGGGAGCCCTAAACGAGCAGTACTTC. It yields the protein CASIKSAGALNEQYF.

This chain connects TRBV5-1 to TRBJ2-1; D remains unclear. Germline-derived CDR1 and CDR2 are SGHRS and YFSETQ. Trimming took 7 bases from V and 4 from J, leaving 12 bases between them. The CDR3 contains 13 residues. CDR3 protein: CASSGREYNEQFF. CDR3 DNA: TGCGCCAGCTCAGGTAGGGAATACAATGAGCAGTTCTTC.

The chain has TRBV6-6 and TRBJ2-7; 13 bases fit TRBD2. CDR1 is MNHNY, CDR2 SVGAGI, per germline (reference sequence). After removal of 7 bases from V and 9 bases from J, the junction contained 12 bases not matched to a gene. CDR3 length: 15 residues. The CDR3 loop reads CASTTGTSGKQVQYF. The CDR3, as DNA: TGTGCCAGCACCACCGGGACTAGCGGGAAACAAGTGCAGTACTTC.

In this sample, this clone turned up once. The chain has TRBV28 and TRBJ2-5; TRBD2 matches 16 bases. Trimming removed 5 bases from V and 7 bases from J; junction bases left unmatched: 10. The CDR3 sequence is 17 residues long. Germline lookup yields CDR1 MDHEN and CDR2 SYDVKM. CDR3 sequence (DNA): TGTGCCAGCAGTCCCGGGACTAGCGGGAGGGCGAGGGGGACCCAGTACTTC. Translation gives CASSPGTSGRARGTQYF.

The CDR3 DNA follows: TGTGCCAGCAGTGATCCCGGGACAGGTTCTTACGAGCAGTACTTC. It specifies CASSDPGTGSYEQYF. The chain recombines TRBV25-1 with TRBJ2-7; 8 bases match TRBD1. J was trimmed by 4 bases and V by 3 bases; bases with no gene match: 8. This CDR3 is 15 amino acids long. Germline loops: CDR1 MGHDK, CDR2 SYGVNS.

The V and J genes are TRBV4-3 and TRBJ1-1, with D possibly TRBD1 on 5 matching bases. From germline, CDR1 is LGHNA and CDR2 YSLEER. The CDR3 length is 14 residues. The germline V and J ends were trimmed by 0 bases and 5 bases, with 10 bases remaining between them. CDR3 residues: CASSQDVRETEAFF. The CDR3 DNA is TGCGCCAGCAGCCAAGATGTCAGGGAAACTGAAGCTTTCTTT.

The gene calls are TRBV30 and TRBJ1-1; TRBD1 agrees at 9 bases. The CDR3 length is 13 residues. The junction had 2 bases not matched to a gene; V was cut back by 5 bases and J by 1 base. The germline gives CDR1 GTSNPN, CDR2 SVGIG (reference sequence). CDR3 sequence (DNA): TGTGCCTGGGGGACAGGGCCGAACACTGAAGCTTTCTTT. As protein: CAWGTGPNTEAFF. Filled out from reference TRBV30 and TRBJ1-1, the complete variable domain reads SQTIHQWPATLVQPVGSPLSLECTVEGTSNPNLYWYRQAAGRGLQLLFYSVGIGQISSEVPQNLSASRPQDRQFILSSKKLLLSDSGFYLCAWGTGPNTEAFFGQGTRLTVV.

The CDR3 reads CASSLDRAIRGYTF. CDR3 in DNA: TGTGCCAGCAGCCTGGACAGGGCAATACGAGGCTACACCTTC. The chain is built from TRBV5-4 and TRBJ1-2; 8 bases are a match to TRBD1. The germline gives CDR1 SGHNT, CDR2 YYREEE (reference sequence). This CDR3 comprises 14 residues. V trimming: 4 bases; J trimming: 8 bases; junction bases outside the gene matches: 10.

The gene calls are TRBV4-3 and TRBJ1-1; 9 nucleotides agree with TRBD1. The junction had 1 base not matched to a gene; V was cut back by 0 bases and J by 8 bases. The CDR3 length is 13 residues. Germline loops: CDR1 LGHNA, CDR2 YSLEER. CDR3 bases: TGCGCCAGCAGCCAAGAGGGGACAGGGGAAGCTTTCTTT. As protein: CASSQEGTGEAFF.

The sample holds one count of this clone. This rearrangement joins TRBV11-3 to TRBJ1-1; D may be TRBD1 (6 bases). Germline CDR1 and CDR2: SGHNT and YENEEA. CDR3 size: 15 residues. Trimming took off 5 bases at V and 2 bases at J, with 15 bases between the two ends. CDR3 amino acids: CASSPRVTGNTEAFF. The CDR3 DNA follows: TGTGCCAGCAGCCCGAGGGTGACAGGTAACACTGAAGCTTTCTTT. Looking up the rest from reference TRBV11-3 and TRBJ1-1 gives the full variable domain: EAGVVQSPRYKIIEKKQPVAFWCNPISGHNTLYWYLQNLGQGPELLIRYENEEAVDDSQLPKDRFSAERLKGVDSTLKIQPAELGDSAVYLCASSPRVTGNTEAFFGQGTRLTVV.

This sequence joins TRBV19 and TRBJ1-1; a weak D match, TRBD1 (6 bases). V lost 6 bases and J lost 2, with 13 bases in between. The CDR3 covers 14 residues. Germline assignment: CDR1 LNHDA and CDR2 SQIVND (reference sequence). As DNA, the CDR3 is TGTGCCAGTAGCGCTCGGACAGAAAACACTGAAGCTTTCTTT. It translates to CASSARTENTEAFF.

The rearrangement uses TRBV5-1 and TRBJ1-2, with TRBD1 matching 7 bases. Germline values: CDR1 SGHRS, CDR2 YFSETQ. This CDR3 contains 13 residues. The junction had 7 bases not matched to a gene; V was cut back by 3 bases and J by 8 bases. The CDR3 region has the DNA TGCGCCAGCAGCTACGGGACAGAGGAGGGCTACACCTTC. Translation gives CASSYGTEEGYTF. The variable domain in full, completed from reference TRBV5-1 and TRBJ1-2, reads KAGVTQTPRYLIKTRGQQVTLSCSPISGHRSVSWYQQTPGQGLQFLFEYFSETQRNKGNFPGRFSGRQFSNSRSEMNVSTLELGDSALYLCASSYGTEEGYTFGSGTRLTVV.

A single count supports this clone. This chain connects TRBV6-6 to TRBJ2-3; the D is unclear. The CDR3 covers 14 residues. CDR1 and CDR2 (germline): MNHNY, SVGAGI (reference sequence). Trimming removed 8 bases from V and 0 bases from J, with 12 bases in between. The CDR3 DNA sequence: TGTGCCAGCTTAAAGGGAAAAAGCACAGATACGCAGTATTTT. Translation gives CASLKGKSTDTQYF.

The chain combines TRBV14 with TRBJ2-2; D is unclear. From germline, CDR1 is SGHDN and CDR2 FVKESK. The V end lost 1 base, the J end lost 5 bases, and 8 bases lay between the germline ends. This CDR3 contains 14 residues. CDR3 region: CASSQVLSTGELFF. For the CDR3, the DNA is TGTGCCAGCAGCCAAGTATTGTCTACCGGGGAGCTGTTTTTT.

The DNA of the CDR3 is TGTGCCAGCACGCACTTCGGGGGGTCGTACAATGAGCAGTTCTTC. This encodes CASTHFGGSYNEQFF. The chain employs TRBV11-3 and TRBJ2-1; 7 bases align to TRBD2. Germline CDR1 is SGHNT and CDR2 is YENEEA. Trimming removed 7 bases from V and 4 bases from J; junction bases left unmatched: 10. The CDR3 covers 15 residues.

In this sample, this clone turned up once. The rearrangement uses TRBV5-1 and TRBJ1-4; no definite D call. The CDR3 is made up of 14 amino acids. Trimming removed 7 bases at V and 3 bases at J, with 13 bases between. The germline gives CDR1 SGHRS, CDR2 YFSETQ. CDR3 region: CASGRFQANEKLFF. The CDR3 coding sequence is TGCGCCAGCGGTCGCTTCCAGGCTAATGAAAAACTGTTTTTT. Based on the CDR3 plus reference TRBV5-1 and TRBJ1-4, the full variable domain is KAGVTQTPRYLIKTRGQQVTLSCSPISGHRSVSWYQQTPGQGLQFLFEYFSETQRNKGNFPGRFSGRQFSNSRSEMNVSTLELGDSALYLCASGRFQANEKLFFGSGTQLSVL.

V and J are TRBV6-5 and TRBJ2-1; D might be TRBD1 (5 bases). The germline gives CDR1 MNHEY, CDR2 SVGAGI. Trimming took off 7 bases at V and 1 base at J, with 8 bases between the two ends. This CDR3 comprises 13 residues. The CDR3 region has the DNA TGTGCCAGCACGCCAGGGTCCTACAATGAGCAGTTCTTC. It yields the protein CASTPGSYNEQFF.